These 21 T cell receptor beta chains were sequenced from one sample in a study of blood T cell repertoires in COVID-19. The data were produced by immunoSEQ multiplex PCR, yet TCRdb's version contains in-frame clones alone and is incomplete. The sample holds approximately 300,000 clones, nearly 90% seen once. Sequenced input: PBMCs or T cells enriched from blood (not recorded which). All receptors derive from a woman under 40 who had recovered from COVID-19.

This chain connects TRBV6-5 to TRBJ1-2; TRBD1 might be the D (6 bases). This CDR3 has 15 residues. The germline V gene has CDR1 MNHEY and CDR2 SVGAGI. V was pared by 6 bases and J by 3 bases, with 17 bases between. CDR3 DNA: TGTGCCAGCAGCCGGACAGTGGGGGCGGACTATGGCTACACCTTC. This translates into CASSRTVGADYGYTF.

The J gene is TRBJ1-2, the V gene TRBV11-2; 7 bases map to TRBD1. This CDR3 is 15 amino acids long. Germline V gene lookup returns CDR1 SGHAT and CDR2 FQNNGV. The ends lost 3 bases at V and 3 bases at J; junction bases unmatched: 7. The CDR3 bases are TGTGCCAGCAGCTTTGGTGGGGACAGAGACTATGGCTACACCTTC. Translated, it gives CASSFGGDRDYGYTF.

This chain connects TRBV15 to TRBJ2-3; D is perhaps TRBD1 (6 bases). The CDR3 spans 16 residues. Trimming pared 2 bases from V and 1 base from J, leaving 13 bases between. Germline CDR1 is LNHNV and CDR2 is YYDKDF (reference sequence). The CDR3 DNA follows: TGTGCCACCAGCAGACCTGGACAGTCCCGCACAGATACGCAGTATTTT. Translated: CATSRPGQSRTDTQYF.

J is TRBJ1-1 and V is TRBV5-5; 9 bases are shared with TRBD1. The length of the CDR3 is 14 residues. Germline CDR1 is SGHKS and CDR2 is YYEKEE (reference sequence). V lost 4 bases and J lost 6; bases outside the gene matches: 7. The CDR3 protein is CASSMTGGGSEAFF. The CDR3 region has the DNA TGTGCCAGCAGCATGACAGGGGGAGGCTCTGAAGCTTTCTTT.

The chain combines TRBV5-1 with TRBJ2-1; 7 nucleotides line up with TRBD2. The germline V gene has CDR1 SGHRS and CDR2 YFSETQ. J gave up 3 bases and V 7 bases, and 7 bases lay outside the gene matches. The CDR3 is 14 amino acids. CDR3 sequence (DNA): TGCGCCAGCCAGCGGGGCGCAGTCTACAATGAGCAGTTCTTC. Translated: CASQRGAVYNEQFF.

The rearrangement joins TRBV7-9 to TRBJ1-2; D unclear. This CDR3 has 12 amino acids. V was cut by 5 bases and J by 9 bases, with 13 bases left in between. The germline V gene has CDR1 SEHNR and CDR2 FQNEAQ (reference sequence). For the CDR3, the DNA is TGTGCCAGCAGCCAGCAGGTGGCCCGCTACACCTTC. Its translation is CASSQQVARYTF.

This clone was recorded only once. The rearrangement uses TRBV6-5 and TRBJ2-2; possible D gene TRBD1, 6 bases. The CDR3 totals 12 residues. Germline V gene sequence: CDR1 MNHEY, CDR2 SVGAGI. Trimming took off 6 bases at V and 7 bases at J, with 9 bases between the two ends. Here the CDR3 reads CASSEGVGELFF. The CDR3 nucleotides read TGTGCCAGCAGCGAGGGGGTCGGGGAGCTGTTTTTT.

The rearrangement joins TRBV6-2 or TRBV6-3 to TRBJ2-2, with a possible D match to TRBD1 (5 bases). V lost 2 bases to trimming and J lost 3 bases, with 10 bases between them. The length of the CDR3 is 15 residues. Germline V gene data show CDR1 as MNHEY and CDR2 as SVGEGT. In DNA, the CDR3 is TGTGCCAGCAGTTACGCAGGGTCGGACACCGGGGAGCTGTTTTTT. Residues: CASSYAGSDTGELFF.

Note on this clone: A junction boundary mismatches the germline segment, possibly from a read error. Here the CDR3 reads CASSEGGGKWGYTF. The CDR3 coding sequence is TGTGCCAGCAGCGAAGGGGGCGGCAAGTGGGGCTACACCTTC. The chain recombines TRBV6-1 with TRBJ1-2; 7 bases fit TRBD1. Germline V gene lookup returns CDR1 MNHNS and CDR2 SASEGT. The CDR3 loop spans 14 amino acids.

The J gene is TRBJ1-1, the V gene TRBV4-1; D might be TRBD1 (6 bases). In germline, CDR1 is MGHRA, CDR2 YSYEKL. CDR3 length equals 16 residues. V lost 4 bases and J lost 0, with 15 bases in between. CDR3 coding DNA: TGCGCCAGCAGCCCTCCCCCCCACAGGGTGAACACTGAAGCTTTCTTT. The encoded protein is CASSPPPHRVNTEAFF.

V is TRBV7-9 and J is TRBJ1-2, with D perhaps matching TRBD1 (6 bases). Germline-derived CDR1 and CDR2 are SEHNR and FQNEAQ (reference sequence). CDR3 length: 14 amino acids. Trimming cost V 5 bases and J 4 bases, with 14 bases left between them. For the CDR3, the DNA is TGTGCCAGCAGCCCGACAGGTCTGGGCTATGGCTACACCTTC. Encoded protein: CASSPTGLGYGYTF.

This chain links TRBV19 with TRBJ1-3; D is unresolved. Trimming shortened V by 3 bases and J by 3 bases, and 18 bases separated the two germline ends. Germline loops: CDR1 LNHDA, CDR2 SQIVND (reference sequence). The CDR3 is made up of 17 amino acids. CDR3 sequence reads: CASSMVRSLVGGNTIYF. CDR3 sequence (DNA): TGTGCCAGTAGTATGGTCAGGTCACTGGTTGGTGGAAACACCATATATTTT.

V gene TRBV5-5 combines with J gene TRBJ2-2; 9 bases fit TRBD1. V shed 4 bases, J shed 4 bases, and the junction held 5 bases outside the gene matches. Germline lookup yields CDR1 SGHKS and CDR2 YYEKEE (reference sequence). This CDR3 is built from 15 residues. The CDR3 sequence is CASSPGTGSTGELFF. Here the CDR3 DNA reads TGTGCCAGCAGCCCGGGGACAGGGAGCACCGGGGAGCTGTTTTTT.

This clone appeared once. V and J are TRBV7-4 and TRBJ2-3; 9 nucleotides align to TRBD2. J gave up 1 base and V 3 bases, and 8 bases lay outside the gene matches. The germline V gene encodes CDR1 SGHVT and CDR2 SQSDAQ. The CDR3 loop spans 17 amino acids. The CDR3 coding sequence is TGTGCCAGCAGCTTCGGCCTAGCGGGGCACTGCACAGATACGCAGTATTTT. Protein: CASSFGLAGHCTDTQYF. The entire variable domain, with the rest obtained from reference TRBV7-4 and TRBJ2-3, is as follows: GAGVSQSPRYKVAKRGRDVALRCDSISGHVTLYWYRQTLGQGSEVLTYSQSDAQRDKSGRPSGRFSAERPERSVSTLKIQRTEQGDSAVYLCASSFGLAGHCTDTQYFGPGTRLTVL.

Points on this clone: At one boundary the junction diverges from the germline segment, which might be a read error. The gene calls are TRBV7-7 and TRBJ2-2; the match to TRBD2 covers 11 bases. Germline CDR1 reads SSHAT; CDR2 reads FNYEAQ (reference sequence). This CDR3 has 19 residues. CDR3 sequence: CASSLVPSGGFANTGELFF. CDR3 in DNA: TGTGCTAGCAGCTTAGTCCCTAGCGGGGGGTTCGCGAACACCGGGGAGCTGTTTTTT.

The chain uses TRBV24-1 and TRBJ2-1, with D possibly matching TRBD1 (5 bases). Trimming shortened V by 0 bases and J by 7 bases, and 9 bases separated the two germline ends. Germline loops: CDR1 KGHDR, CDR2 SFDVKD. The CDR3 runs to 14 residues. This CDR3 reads CATSDLKAGNEQFF. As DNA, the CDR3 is TGTGCCACCAGTGATTTGAAAGCAGGGAATGAGCAGTTCTTC.

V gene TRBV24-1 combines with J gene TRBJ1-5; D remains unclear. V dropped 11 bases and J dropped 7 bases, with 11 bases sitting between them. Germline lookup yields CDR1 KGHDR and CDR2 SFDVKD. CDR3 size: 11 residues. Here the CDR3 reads CANPGGQPQHF. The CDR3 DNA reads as TGTGCCAATCCCGGCGGACAGCCCCAGCATTTT.

DNA of the CDR3: TGTGCCAGCAGCGTGTCTCTAGCGGGGGGAAGAAATGAGCAGTTCTTC. The encoded protein is CASSVSLAGGRNEQFF. The rearrangement links TRBV7-8 to TRBJ2-1; 11 bases agree with TRBD2. The CDR3 has 16 residues. Germline assignment: CDR1 SGHVS and CDR2 FQNEAQ. The junction had 10 bases not matched to a gene; V was cut back by 5 bases and J by 7 bases.

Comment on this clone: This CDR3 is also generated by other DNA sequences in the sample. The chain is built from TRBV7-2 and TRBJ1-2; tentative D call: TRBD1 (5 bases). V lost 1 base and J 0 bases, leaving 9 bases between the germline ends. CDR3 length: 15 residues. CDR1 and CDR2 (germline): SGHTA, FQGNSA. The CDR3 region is CASSLGGSTNYGYTF. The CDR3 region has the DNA TGTGCCAGCAGCTTAGGGGGCAGCACTAACTATGGCTACACCTTC.

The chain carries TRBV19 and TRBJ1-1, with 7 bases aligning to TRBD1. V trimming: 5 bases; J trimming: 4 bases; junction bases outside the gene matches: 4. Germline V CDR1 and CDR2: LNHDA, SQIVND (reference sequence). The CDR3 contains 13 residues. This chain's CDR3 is CASSYEGATEAFF. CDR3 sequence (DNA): TGTGCCAGTAGTTACGAGGGGGCCACTGAAGCTTTCTTT.

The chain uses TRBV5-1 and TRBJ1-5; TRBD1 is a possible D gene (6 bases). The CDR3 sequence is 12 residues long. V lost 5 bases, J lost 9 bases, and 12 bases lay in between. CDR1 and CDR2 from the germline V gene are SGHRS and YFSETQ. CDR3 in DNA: TGCGCCAGCAGACAGGACAGTGGGCCCCAGCATTTT. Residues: CASRQDSGPQHF. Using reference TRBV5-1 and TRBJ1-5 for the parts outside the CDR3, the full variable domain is KAGVTQTPRYLIKTRGQQVTLSCSPISGHRSVSWYQQTPGQGLQFLFEYFSETQRNKGNFPGRFSGRQFSNSRSEMNVSTLELGDSALYLCASRQDSGPQHFGDGTRLSIL.